The next 9 T cell receptor beta chains were all read from a single sample in a study of human T cells and chemical hapten exposure. Time point in this sample: patch test 2, 6 weeks after DPC sensitization. The treatment was: therapeutic diphenylcyclopropenone sensitization with weekly scalp DPC. TCRdb processed the RACE reads anew with MiXCR; each CDR3 protein has one entry. This sample carries 120,000 to 150,000 distinct CDR3 sequences, 12% of them seen once, and the ten largest clones take 1.2% to 1.5%. This specimen consisted of whole blood, obtained in connection with sensitization to the hapten diphenylcyclopropenone (DPC). These receptors were taken from a woman between 50 and 59 years old with alopecia areata. Some clones in this sample may be carry-over from other donors' samples.

The rearrangement links TRBV12-3 or TRBV12-4 to TRBJ2-5; 12 bases align to TRBD1. With V trimmed by 6 bases and J by 4 bases, 9 bases remained unmatched. This CDR3 region has 16 residues. The DNA for the CDR3 is TGTGCCAGCAGCTCCGGGACAGGGGGCCGGAGAGAGACCCAGTACTTC. This translates into CASSSGTGGRRETQYF.

This clonotype was counted only a few times. J is TRBJ2-5 and V is TRBV7-6, with TRBD1 identical over 8 bases. Germline V gives CDR1 SGHVS, CDR2 FNYEAQ. V gave up 1 base and J gave up 5 bases; unmatched junction bases: 3. The CDR3 has 14 amino acids. The CDR3 sequence: CASSLGRTGETQYF. The DNA for the CDR3 is TGTGCCAGCAGCTTAGGCAGGACAGGGGAGACCCAGTACTTC.

The sample holds many counts of this clonotype. The J gene is TRBJ2-7, the V gene TRBV11-2, with D perhaps TRBD1 (6 bases). Germline CDR1 reads SGHAT; CDR2 reads FQNNGV. The CDR3 is 15 residues long. With 0 bases removed from V and 2 bases from J, the gap between germline ends came to 11 bases. The DNA of the CDR3 is TGTGCCAGCAGCTTAGATCATGGACAGACCTACGAGCAGTACTTC. It specifies CASSLDHGQTYEQYF.

The chain recombines TRBV11-2 with TRBJ2-3, with TRBD2 identical over 9 bases. Germline CDR1 and CDR2: SGHAT and FQNNGV. The CDR3 runs 16 residues. J lost 3 bases, V lost 5 bases, and 9 bases had no gene match. CDR3 in amino acids: CASSARLAAETDTQYF. Written as DNA, the CDR3 is TGTGCCAGCAGCGCCCGACTAGCGGCAGAGACAGATACGCAGTATTTT.

The chain recombines TRBV6-2 or TRBV6-3 with TRBJ2-7, with 8 bases lining up with TRBD2. V dropped 5 bases and J dropped 0; count of bases not matched to a gene: 3. The CDR3 totals 14 residues. Germline V gene data show CDR1 as MNHEY and CDR2 as SVGEGT. The CDR3 bases are TGTGCCAGCAGTGATAGCGGGATCTCCTACGAGCAGTACTTC. The encoded protein is CASSDSGISYEQYF.

This clonotype was seen more than once but under ten times. The chain is built from TRBV4-2 and TRBJ2-3; 10 positions agree with TRBD2. V gave up 4 bases and J gave up 0 bases; unmatched junction bases: 13. This CDR3 is built from 19 residues. Germline V gene sequence: CDR1 LGHNA, CDR2 YNFKEQ. The CDR3 DNA reads as TGTGCCAGCAGCCGAGACAGGACTAGCGGAGTCGCTAGCACAGATACGCAGTATTTT. This encodes CASSRDRTSGVASTDTQYF.

This sequence joins TRBV7-3 and TRBJ2-1, with D unresolved. Trimming took 1 base from V and 9 from J, leaving 10 bases between them. The CDR3 is 13 amino acids. From germline, CDR1 is SGHTA and CDR2 FQGTGA. The CDR3 DNA follows: TGTGCCAGCAGCTTAAAGGGCTCACCTGAGCAGTTCTTC. It translates to CASSLKGSPEQFF.

The gene calls are TRBV20-1 and TRBJ1-5; 8 positions match TRBD1. There are 15 residues in the CDR3. Germline V gives CDR1 DFQATT, CDR2 SNEGSKA (reference sequence). The trim removed 2 bases at V and 4 bases at J, leaving 7 bases unmatched. The CDR3: CSARPQGAENQPQHF. The CDR3 DNA reads as TGCAGTGCTAGACCCCAGGGGGCCGAGAATCAGCCCCAGCATTTT.

With regard to this clonotype: The germline gene is not matched at one end of the junction; a read error may be the cause. The V gene is TRBV12-3 or TRBV12-4, the J gene TRBJ2-1; 8 bases agree with TRBD2. The CDR3 has 13 amino acids. Written as DNA, the CDR3 is TGTGCCAGCAGTCTAAGCTCGGGGACTAGGCTGTCCTTC. As protein: CASSLSSGTRLSF.